The 24 T cell receptor beta chains reported below all come from one sample, sequenced in a study of prognosis after radiotherapy for stage I lung cancer. Researchers used two-round multiplex PCR to amplify TCR beta CDR3 starting from genomic DNA. Primers were specific to each TRBV and TRBJ gene in first-round PCR. From the multiplex PCR reads, TCRdb called clonotypes with MiXCR, one entry per CDR3 protein. The profile shows 30,000 to 35,000 distinct CDR3 sequences, 40% to 55% of them singletons. This specimen was PBMCs, taken before or after stereotactic body radiation therapy (not recorded which). These receptor sequences come from a donor aged 50 or older with non-small cell lung cancer.

With regard to this clonotype: The junction differs from germline at one of its ends, possibly a read error. V gene TRBV15 combines with J gene TRBJ2-7, with TRBD2 matching 9 bases. The germline CDR1 and CDR2 sequences are LNHNV and YYDKDF (reference sequence). CDR3 size: 13 residues. The CDR3 nucleotides are TGTGCCACCATCCTAGCGGGAACCTACCAGCAGTACTTC. Translation gives CATILAGTYQQYF.

About this clonotype itself: An end of the junction does not agree with germline; a read error may underlie this. J is TRBJ2-1 and V is TRBV24-1, with unresolved D. CDR1 and CDR2 from the germline V gene are KGHDR and SFDVKD. The CDR3 extends over 13 amino acids. CDR3 nucleotides: TGTTCCACGCCCTGGGCGGTGTTAAATGAGCAGTTCTTC. Translation: CSTPWAVLNEQFF.

By proportion, this clonotype is medium-sized. The chain links TRBV3-1 to TRBJ1-2, with D possibly matching TRBD1 (5 bases). Germline values: CDR1 LGHDT, CDR2 YNNKEL (reference sequence). The CDR3 covers 13 residues. V lost 0 bases and J lost 9, with 11 bases in between. The CDR3 DNA sequence: TGTGCCAGCAGCCAAGATGGGGGGGGGAGCTACACCTTC. Protein: CASSQDGGGSYTF.

Regarding this clonotype: At one boundary the junction diverges from the germline segment, which might be a read error. Here the CDR3 reads CASSNSETRGAGRSMNTEAFF. The DNA for the CDR3 is TGTGCCAGCAGTAACTCCGAAACCCGGGGAGCTGGGCGATCCATGAACACTGAAGCTTTCTTT. The chain is built from TRBV6-5 and TRBJ1-1; no reliable D call. In germline, CDR1 is MNHEY, CDR2 SVGAGI. The CDR3 has 21 amino acids.

Within the sample, this clonotype is medium-sized. The chain employs TRBV2 and TRBJ2-7; tentatively, D is TRBD2 (6 bases). V was clipped by 7 bases and J by 6 bases, with 13 bases between them. Germline V lookup: CDR1 SNHLY, CDR2 FYNNEI. This CDR3 region has 12 residues. The CDR3 reads CASKGVGGEQYF. The CDR3 bases are TGTGCCAGCAAGGGAGTGGGGGGCGAGCAGTACTTC.

This clonotype came up many times. The junction shows a germline mismatch at one end, possibly a read error. This sequence joins TRBV7-2 and TRBJ2-6; 7 nucleotides match TRBD2. Germline CDR1 is SGHTA and CDR2 is FQGNSA. The CDR3 consists of 13 residues. CDR3 residues: CAGSRGVTNVLTF. The CDR3, as DNA: TGTGCCGGCAGCCGGGGGGTTACCAACGTCCTGACTTTC.

This clonotype was counted at least ten times. V gene TRBV7-2 combines with J gene TRBJ1-6; perhaps TRBD1 as D (6 bases). V shed 6 bases and J shed 5 bases, with 11 bases lying between them. Germline V gene sequence: CDR1 SGHTA, CDR2 FQGNSA. The length of the CDR3 is 14 residues. In DNA, the CDR3 is TGTGCCAGCAGTATACAGGGAAATAATTCACCCCTCCACTTT. This sequence encodes CASSIQGNNSPLHF.

This clonotype was detected ten times or more. The chain is built from TRBV6-5 and TRBJ1-6, with no clear D. CDR3 length: 14 residues. Trimming removed 1 base from V and 4 bases from J, with 5 bases in between. From germline, CDR1 is MNHEY and CDR2 SVGAGI. The DNA for the CDR3 is TGTGCCAGCAGTTACTTGGATTATAATTCACCCCTCCACTTT. Amino acids: CASSYLDYNSPLHF.

This clonotype has a count of ten or more. V is TRBV9 and J is TRBJ2-5, with 7 bases lining up with TRBD1. CDR1 is SGDLS and CDR2 is YYNGEE in the germline V gene. V was clipped by 3 bases and J by 5 bases; unmatched bases: 4. The CDR3 extends over 13 amino acids. CDR3 DNA sequence: TGTGCCAGCAGCGCGACAGGGAAGGAGACCCAGTACTTC. It codes for CASSATGKETQYF.

The chain employs TRBV15 and TRBJ2-7, with D uncertain. Germline V gene lookup returns CDR1 LNHNV and CDR2 YYDKDF (reference sequence). This CDR3 is 11 amino acids long. Trimming pared 0 bases from V and 6 bases from J, leaving 3 bases between. The CDR3 DNA reads as TGTGCCACCAGCAGAGAGGGCGAGCAGTACTTC. As protein: CATSREGEQYF.

This clonotype was seen ten or more times. The rearrangement joins TRBV5-1 to TRBJ2-5; the D gene is possibly TRBD1 (5 bases). V shed 5 bases and J shed 2 bases, with 7 bases lying between them. Germline V lookup: CDR1 SGHRS, CDR2 YFSETQ. This CDR3 is 12 amino acids long. The DNA for the CDR3 is TGCGCCAGCAGGGACAATCAAGAGACCCAGTACTTC. This codes for CASRDNQETQYF.

The gene calls are TRBV20-1 and TRBJ1-1; maybe TRBD1 (5 bases). The germline CDR1 and CDR2 sequences are DFQATT and SNEGSKA (reference sequence). The germline V and J ends were trimmed by 6 bases and 1 base, with 15 bases remaining between them. The CDR3 is made up of 14 amino acids. CDR3 in amino acids: CSAPVGGRNTEAFF. The CDR3 nucleotides are TGCAGTGCACCGGTGGGGGGGAGGAACACTGAAGCTTTCTTT.

The V call is TRBV30, the J call TRBJ1-2; perhaps TRBD1 as D (5 bases). CDR1 GTSNPN and CDR2 SVGIG come from the germline V gene (reference sequence). With 0 bases removed from V and 4 bases from J, the gap between germline ends came to 15 bases. The CDR3 has 15 amino acids. Here the CDR3 DNA reads TGTGCCTGGAGTGTACTAGCAGGGAAAGGCTATGGCTACACCTTC. Protein sequence: CAWSVLAGKGYGYTF.

This clonotype appeared many times. This chain links TRBV12-3 or TRBV12-4 with TRBJ2-1; 12 bases line up with TRBD2. The CDR3 is made up of 16 amino acids. Trimming removed 4 bases from V and 3 bases from J; junction bases left unmatched: 4. CDR3 DNA: TGTGCCAGCAGTTCGCCGGGACTAGCGGGCTACAATGAGCAGTTCTTC. Translation: CASSSPGLAGYNEQFF.

The V call is TRBV11-2, the J call TRBJ2-5, with D possibly called TRBD1 or TRBD2 (6 bases each). The V end lost 5 bases, the J end lost 8 bases, and 24 bases lay between the germline ends. CDR3 length equals 16 residues. Germline lookup yields CDR1 SGHAT and CDR2 FQNNGV. The CDR3 DNA follows: TGTGCCAGCAGCCCGATAGGAGGGGGAGCTAGATTAACCCAGTACTTC. Amino acid sequence: CASSPIGGGARLTQYF.

V and J are TRBV30 and TRBJ1-2, with D tentatively TRBD1 (6 bases). Germline CDR1 GTSNPN, CDR2 SVGIG (reference sequence). Trimming stripped 4 bases from V and 4 bases from J, with 13 bases between. The CDR3 extends over 13 amino acids. CDR3 coding DNA: TGTGCCTGGAACCGAAGAGGGGGCTATGGCTACACCTTC. It translates to CAWNRRGGYGYTF. Full variable domain (remainder filled in from reference TRBV30 and TRBJ1-2): SQTIHQWPATLVQPVGSPLSLECTVEGTSNPNLYWYRQAAGRGLQLLFYSVGIGQISSEVPQNLSASRPQDRQFILSSKKLLLSDSGFYLCAWNRRGGYGYTFGSGTRLTVV.

The gene calls are TRBV11-2 and TRBJ1-2, with 11 bases that match TRBD1. CDR1 and CDR2 from the germline V gene are SGHAT and FQNNGV. This CDR3 region has 16 residues. With V trimmed by 1 base and J by 8 bases, 9 bases remained unmatched. The CDR3 DNA is TGTGCCAGCAGCTTAGGCTCCGGAGGGACAGGGGGAGGCTACACCTTC. Residues: CASSLGSGGTGGGYTF.

This clonotype has only a few counts. A much larger clone lies a single base off, so this may be a read error. The CDR3: CASSLRVHYTEAFF. As DNA, the CDR3 is TGTGCCAGCAGCTTGCGGGTCCATTACACTGAAGCTTTCTTT. This chain joins TRBV7-2 and TRBJ1-1, with D unclear. The germline V gene encodes CDR1 SGHTA and CDR2 FQGNSA. CDR3 length: 14 residues. With 3 bases removed from V and 3 bases from J, the gap between germline ends came to 11 bases.

V is TRBV7-3 and J is TRBJ2-2, with D maybe TRBD2 (7 bases). Germline V lookup: CDR1 SGHTA, CDR2 FQGTGA. With 4 bases removed from V and 3 bases from J, the gap between germline ends came to 15 bases. This CDR3 is 16 amino acids long. CDR3 protein: CASSSRGGSDTGELFF. The CDR3 region has the DNA TGTGCCAGCAGCTCGAGGGGGGGCTCGGACACCGGGGAGCTGTTTTTT. Using reference TRBV7-3 and TRBJ2-2 for the parts outside the CDR3, the full variable domain is GAGVSQTPSNKVTEKGKYVELRCDPISGHTALYWYRQSLGQGPEFLIYFQGTGAADDSGLPNDRFFAVRPEGSVSTLKIQRTERGDSAVYLCASSSRGGSDTGELFFGEGSRLTVL.

As for this clonotype: It may be a read error: a sequence one base away is much more abundant. This chain joins TRBV5-4 and TRBJ1-2; D is unclear. Germline values: CDR1 SGHNT, CDR2 YYREEE (reference sequence). V was cut by 2 bases and J by 10 bases, with 12 bases left in between. This CDR3 region has 12 residues. For the CDR3, the DNA is TGTGCCAGCAGCTTACCGCTCACTGTCTACACCTTC. It specifies CASSLPLTVYTF.

This clonotype was seen many times. The chain uses TRBV20-1 and TRBJ2-7; 8 bases fit TRBD2. The CDR3 is made up of 16 amino acids. The V gene end was trimmed by 6 bases and the J gene end by 4 bases; junction bases not matched to a gene: 17. Germline-derived CDR1 and CDR2 are DFQATT and SNEGSKA (reference sequence). This CDR3 reads CSALPGGLQSLYEQYF. The CDR3 DNA reads TGCAGTGCGCTCCCGGGGGGGCTTCAAAGCCTTTACGAGCAGTACTTC.

About this clonotype: The junction shows a germline mismatch at one end, possibly a read error. The genes are TRBV12-3 or TRBV12-4 and TRBJ2-1; no firm D call. The CDR3 is 11 amino acids. This chain's CDR3 is CANSVRSDQFF. Here the CDR3 DNA reads TGTGCCAACAGTGTTAGATCTGATCAGTTCTTC.

This clonotype has ten or more counts. J is TRBJ2-5 and V is TRBV6-4, with 12 bases that match TRBD2. This CDR3 region has 19 residues. CDR1 is MRHNA, CDR2 SNTAGT, per germline. Trimming took 1 base from V and 9 from J; bases not matched to a gene: 18. CDR3 sequence: CASSDLLTSGSPTSGAQYF. In DNA form, the CDR3 reads TGTGCCAGCAGTGACTTGTTGACTAGCGGGAGCCCAACATCCGGGGCCCAGTACTTC.

There are many counts of this clonotype. This rearrangement joins TRBV7-2 to TRBJ2-5; TRBD1 agrees at 9 bases. V was clipped by 4 bases and J by 4 bases; unmatched bases: 4. Per the germline V gene, CDR1 is SGHTA and CDR2 is FQGNSA. The CDR3 runs to 14 residues. CDR3 bases: TGTGCCAGCAGCTCGGGACAGGGATCAGAGACCCAGTACTTC. The encoded protein is CASSSGQGSETQYF.